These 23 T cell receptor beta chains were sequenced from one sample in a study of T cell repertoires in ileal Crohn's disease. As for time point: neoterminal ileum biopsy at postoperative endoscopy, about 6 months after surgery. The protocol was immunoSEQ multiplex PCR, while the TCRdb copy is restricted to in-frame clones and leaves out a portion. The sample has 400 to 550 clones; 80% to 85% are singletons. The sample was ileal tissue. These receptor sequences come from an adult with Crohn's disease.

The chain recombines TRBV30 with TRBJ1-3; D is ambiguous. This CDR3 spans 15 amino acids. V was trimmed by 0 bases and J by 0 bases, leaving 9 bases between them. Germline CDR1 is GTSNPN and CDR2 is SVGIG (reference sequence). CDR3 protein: CAWSVGGSSGNTIYF. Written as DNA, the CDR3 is TGTGCCTGGAGTGTAGGAGGCAGCTCTGGAAACACCATATATTTT. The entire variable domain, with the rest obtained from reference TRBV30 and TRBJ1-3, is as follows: SQTIHQWPATLVQPVGSPLSLECTVEGTSNPNLYWYRQAAGRGLQLLFYSVGIGQISSEVPQNLSASRPQDRQFILSSKKLLLSDSGFYLCAWSVGGSSGNTIYFGEGSWLTVV.

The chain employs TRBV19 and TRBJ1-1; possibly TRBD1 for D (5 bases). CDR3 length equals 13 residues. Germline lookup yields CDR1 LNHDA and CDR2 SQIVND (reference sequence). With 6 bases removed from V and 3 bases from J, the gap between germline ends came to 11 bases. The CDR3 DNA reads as TGTGCCAGTAGCGTCAAAGGGGACACTGAAGCTTTCTTT. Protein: CASSVKGDTEAFF.

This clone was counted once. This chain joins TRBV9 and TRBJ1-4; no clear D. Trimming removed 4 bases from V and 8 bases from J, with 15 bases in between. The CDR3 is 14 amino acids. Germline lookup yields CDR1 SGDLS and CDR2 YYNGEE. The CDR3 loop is CASSPESRTEKLFF. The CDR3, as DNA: TGTGCCAGCAGCCCAGAGAGCAGGACCGAAAAACTGTTTTTT.

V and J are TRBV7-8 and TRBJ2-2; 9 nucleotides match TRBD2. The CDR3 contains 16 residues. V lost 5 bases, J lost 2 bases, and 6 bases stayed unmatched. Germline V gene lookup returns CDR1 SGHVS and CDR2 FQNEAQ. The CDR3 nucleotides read TGTGCCAGCAGCATCAGGACTAGCGTTAACACCGGGGAGCTGTTTTTT. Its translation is CASSIRTSVNTGELFF.

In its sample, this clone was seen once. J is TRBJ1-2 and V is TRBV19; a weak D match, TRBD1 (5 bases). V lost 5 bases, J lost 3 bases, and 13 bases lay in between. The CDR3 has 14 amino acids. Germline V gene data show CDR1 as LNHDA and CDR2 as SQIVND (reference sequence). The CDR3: CASSLPGDYYGYTF. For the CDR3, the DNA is TGTGCCAGTAGTCTGCCCGGGGACTACTATGGCTACACCTTC.

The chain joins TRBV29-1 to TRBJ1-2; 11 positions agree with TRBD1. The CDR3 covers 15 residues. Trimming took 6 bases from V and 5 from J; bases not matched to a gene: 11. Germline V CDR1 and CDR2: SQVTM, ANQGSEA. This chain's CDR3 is CSVAGQGAAVYGYTF. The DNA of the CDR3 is TGCAGCGTCGCCGGACAGGGGGCCGCAGTTTATGGCTACACCTTC. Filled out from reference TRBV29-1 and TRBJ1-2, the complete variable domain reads SAVISQKPSRDICQRGTSLTIQCQVDSQVTMMFWYRQQPGQSLTLIATANQGSEATYESGFVIDKFPISRPNLTFSTLTVSNMSPEDSSIYLCSVAGQGAAVYGYTFGSGTRLTVV.

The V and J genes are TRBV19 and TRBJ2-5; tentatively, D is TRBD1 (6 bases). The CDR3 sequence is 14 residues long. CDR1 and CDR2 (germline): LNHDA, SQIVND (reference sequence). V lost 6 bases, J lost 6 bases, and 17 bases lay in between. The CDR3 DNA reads TGTGCCAGTAGCTCGACAGGTCTGGGAAAGACCCAGTACTTC. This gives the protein CASSSTGLGKTQYF. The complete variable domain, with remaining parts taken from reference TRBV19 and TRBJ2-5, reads DGGITQSPKYLFRKEGQNVTLSCEQNLNHDAMYWYRQDPGQGLRLIYYSQIVNDFQKGDIAEGYSVSREKKESFPLTVTSAQKNPTAFYLCASSSTGLGKTQYFGPGTRLLVL.

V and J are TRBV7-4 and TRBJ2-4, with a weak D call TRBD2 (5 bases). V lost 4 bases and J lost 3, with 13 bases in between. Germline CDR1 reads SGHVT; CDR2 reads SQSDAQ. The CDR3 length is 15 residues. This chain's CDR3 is CASSSPPAGKNIQYF. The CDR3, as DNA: TGTGCCAGCAGCTCCCCACCGGCGGGCAAAAACATTCAGTACTTC.

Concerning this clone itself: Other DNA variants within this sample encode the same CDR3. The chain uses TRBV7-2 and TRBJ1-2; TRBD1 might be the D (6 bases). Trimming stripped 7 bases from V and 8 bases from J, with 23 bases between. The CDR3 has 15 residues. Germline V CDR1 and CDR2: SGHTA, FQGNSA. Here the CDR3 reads CASIYDGAGAGGYTF. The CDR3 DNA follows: TGTGCCAGCATCTACGACGGGGCAGGGGCGGGGGGCTACACCTTC.

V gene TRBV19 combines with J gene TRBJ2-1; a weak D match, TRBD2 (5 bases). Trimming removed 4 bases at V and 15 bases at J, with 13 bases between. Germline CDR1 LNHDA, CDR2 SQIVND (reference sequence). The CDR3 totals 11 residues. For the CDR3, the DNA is TGTGCCAGTAGTAGGGATTTAGCGATGTTCTTC. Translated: CASSRDLAMFF.

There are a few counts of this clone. The CDR3 protein is CASSLIRVSRLNTEAFF. The CDR3 DNA sequence: TGTGCCAGCAGCTTAATTCGGGTTTCGAGGCTGAACACTGAAGCTTTCTTT. The chain couples TRBV7-2 to TRBJ1-1, with no clear D. This CDR3 has 17 residues. Looked up from germline, CDR1 is SGHTA and CDR2 is FQGNSA. Deletions cut 2 bases from V and 0 bases from J, with 16 bases between.

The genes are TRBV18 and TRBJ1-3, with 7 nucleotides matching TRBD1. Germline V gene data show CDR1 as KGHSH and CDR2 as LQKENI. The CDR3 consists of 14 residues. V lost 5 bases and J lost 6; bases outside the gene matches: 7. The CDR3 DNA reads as TGTGCCAGCTCAGGGACAGTCCGGGAAAACACCATATATTTT. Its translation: CASSGTVRENTIYF.

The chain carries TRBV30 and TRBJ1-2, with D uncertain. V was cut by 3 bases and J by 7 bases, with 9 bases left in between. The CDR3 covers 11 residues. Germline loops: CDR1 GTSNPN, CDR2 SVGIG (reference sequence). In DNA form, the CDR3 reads TGTGCCTGGAGGGTAGGGATTGGCTACACCTTC. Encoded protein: CAWRVGIGYTF.

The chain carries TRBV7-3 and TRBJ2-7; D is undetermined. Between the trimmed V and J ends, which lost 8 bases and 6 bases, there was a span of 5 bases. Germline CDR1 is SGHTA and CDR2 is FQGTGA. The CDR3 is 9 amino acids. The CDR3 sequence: CASQVEQYV. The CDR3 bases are TGTGCCAGCCAGGTCGAGCAGTACGTC.

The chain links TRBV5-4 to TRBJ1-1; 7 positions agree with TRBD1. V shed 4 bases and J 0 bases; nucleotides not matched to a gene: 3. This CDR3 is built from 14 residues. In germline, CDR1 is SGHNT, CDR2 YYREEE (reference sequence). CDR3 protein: CASSQGQMNTEAFF. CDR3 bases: TGTGCCAGCAGCCAGGGACAGATGAACACTGAAGCTTTCTTT.

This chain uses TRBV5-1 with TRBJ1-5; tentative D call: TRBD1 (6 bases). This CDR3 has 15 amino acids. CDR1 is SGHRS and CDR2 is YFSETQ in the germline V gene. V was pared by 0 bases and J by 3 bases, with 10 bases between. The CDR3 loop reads CASSLDGQPNQPQHF. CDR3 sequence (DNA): TGCGCCAGCAGCTTGGACGGACAGCCCAATCAGCCCCAGCATTTT. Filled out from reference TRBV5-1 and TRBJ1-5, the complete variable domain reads KAGVTQTPRYLIKTRGQQVTLSCSPISGHRSVSWYQQTPGQGLQFLFEYFSETQRNKGNFPGRFSGRQFSNSRSEMNVSTLELGDSALYLCASSLDGQPNQPQHFGDGTRLSIL.

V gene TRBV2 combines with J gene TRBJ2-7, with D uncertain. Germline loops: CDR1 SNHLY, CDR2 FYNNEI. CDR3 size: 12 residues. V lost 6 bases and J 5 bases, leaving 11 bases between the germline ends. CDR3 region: CASSLSSNEQYF. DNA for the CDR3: TGTGCCAGCAGCCTCTCGAGTAACGAGCAGTACTTC.

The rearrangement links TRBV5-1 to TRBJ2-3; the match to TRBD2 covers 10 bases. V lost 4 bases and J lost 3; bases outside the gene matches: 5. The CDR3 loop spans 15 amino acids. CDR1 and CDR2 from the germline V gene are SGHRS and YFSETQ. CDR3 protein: CASSDPSGGTDTQYF. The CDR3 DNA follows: TGCGCCAGCAGCGACCCTAGCGGGGGAACAGATACGCAGTATTTT.

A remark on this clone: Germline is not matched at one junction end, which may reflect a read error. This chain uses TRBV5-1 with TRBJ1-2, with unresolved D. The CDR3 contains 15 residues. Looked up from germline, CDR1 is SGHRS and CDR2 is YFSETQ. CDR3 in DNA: TGCGCCAGCAGTTTGGATCCGGCAAGTAACTATGGCTACACCTTC. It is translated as CASSLDPASNYGYTF. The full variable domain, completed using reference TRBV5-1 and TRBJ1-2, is KAGVTQTPRYLIKTRGQQVTLSCSPISGHRSVSWYQQTPGQGLQFLFEYFSETQRNKGNFPGRFSGRQFSNSRSEMNVSTLELGDSALYLCASSLDPASNYGYTFGSGTRLTVV.

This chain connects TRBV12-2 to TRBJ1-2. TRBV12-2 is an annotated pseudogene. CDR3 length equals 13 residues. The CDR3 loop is CASRLALAEGYTF. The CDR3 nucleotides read TGTGCAAGTCGCTTAGCGCTAGCGGAGGGCTACACCTTC.

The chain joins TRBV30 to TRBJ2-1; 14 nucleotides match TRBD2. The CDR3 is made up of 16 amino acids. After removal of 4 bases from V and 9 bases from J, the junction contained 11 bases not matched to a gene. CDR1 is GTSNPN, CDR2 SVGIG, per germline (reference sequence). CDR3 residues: CAWTSGTSGSFLEQFF. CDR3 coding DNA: TGTGCCTGGACCTCTGGGACTAGCGGGAGTTTTCTTGAGCAGTTCTTC.

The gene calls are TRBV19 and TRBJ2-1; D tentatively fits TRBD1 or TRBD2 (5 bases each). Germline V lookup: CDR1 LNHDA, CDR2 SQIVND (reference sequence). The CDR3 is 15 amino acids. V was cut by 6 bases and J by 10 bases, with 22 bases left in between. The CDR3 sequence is CASSFGTLAKYEQFF. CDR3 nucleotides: TGTGCCAGTAGCTTCGGGACCCTAGCCAAATACGAGCAGTTCTTC.

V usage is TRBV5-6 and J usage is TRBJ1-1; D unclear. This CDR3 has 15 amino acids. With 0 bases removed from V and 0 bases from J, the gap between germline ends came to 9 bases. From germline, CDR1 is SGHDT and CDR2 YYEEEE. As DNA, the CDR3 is TGTGCCAGCAGCTTGGAGGGCAGGATGAACACTGAAGCTTTCTTT. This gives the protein CASSLEGRMNTEAFF.